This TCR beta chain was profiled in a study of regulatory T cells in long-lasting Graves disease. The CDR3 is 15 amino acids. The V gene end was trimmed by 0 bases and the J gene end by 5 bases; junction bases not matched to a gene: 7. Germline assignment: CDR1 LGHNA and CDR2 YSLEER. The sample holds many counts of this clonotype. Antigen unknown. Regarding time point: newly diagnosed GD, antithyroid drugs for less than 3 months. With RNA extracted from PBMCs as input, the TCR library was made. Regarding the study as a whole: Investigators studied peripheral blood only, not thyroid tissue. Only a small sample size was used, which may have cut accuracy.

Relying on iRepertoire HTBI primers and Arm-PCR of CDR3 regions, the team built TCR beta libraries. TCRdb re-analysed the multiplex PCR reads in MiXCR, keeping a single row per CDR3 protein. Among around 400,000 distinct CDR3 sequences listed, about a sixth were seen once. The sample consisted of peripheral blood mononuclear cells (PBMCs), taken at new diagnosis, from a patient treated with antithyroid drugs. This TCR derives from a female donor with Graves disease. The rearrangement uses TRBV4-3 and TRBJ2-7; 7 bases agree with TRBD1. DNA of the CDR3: TGCGCCAGCAGCCAAGACAGGGTAACAGGGGACGAGCAGTACTTC. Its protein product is CASSQDRVTGDEQYF.